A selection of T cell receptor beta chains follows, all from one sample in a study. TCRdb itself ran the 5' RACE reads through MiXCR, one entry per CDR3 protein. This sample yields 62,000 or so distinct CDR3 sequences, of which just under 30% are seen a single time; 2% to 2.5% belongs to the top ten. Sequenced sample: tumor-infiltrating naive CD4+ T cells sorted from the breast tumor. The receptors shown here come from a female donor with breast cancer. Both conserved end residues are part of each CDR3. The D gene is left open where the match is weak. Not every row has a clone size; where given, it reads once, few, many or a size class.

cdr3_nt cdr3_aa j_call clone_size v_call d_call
TGCGCCAGCAGCCAAGAGAACGCGGGGACCTACTATGGCTACACCTTC CASSQENAGTYYGYTF TRBJ1-2 NA TRBV4-3 NA
TGCGCCAGCAGCTTGGGATCCGACTATGGCTACACCTTC CASSLGSDYGYTF TRBJ1-2 few TRBV5-1 NA
TGTGCCAGCAGCACAGGGAGGGAGCAGTTCTTC CASSTGREQFF TRBJ2-1 NA TRBV6-5 NA
TGTGCCAGCAGCCAAGGAACGGCAGCCCCCACGGATACGCAGTATTTT CASSQGTAAPTDTQYF TRBJ2-3 NA TRBV3-1 NA
TGTGCCAGCAGCTTAACCGGCAACACCGGGGAGCTGTTTTTT CASSLTGNTGELFF TRBJ2-2 few TRBV6-2/TRBV6-3 NA
TGTGCCAGCAGCTTAGCGATTGATACGCAGTATTTT CASSLAIDTQYF TRBJ2-3 few TRBV7-9 NA
TGTGCCAGCAGTCCTACTATGCTTGGGGAGACCCAGTACTTC CASSPTMLGETQYF TRBJ2-5 NA TRBV6-2/TRBV6-3 NA
TGTGCCACCCAAAGACCCGGAGGATGGGGTGACACTGAAGCTTTCTTT CATQRPGGWGDTEAFF TRBJ1-1 few TRBV6-5 NA
TGTGCCAGCAGCTTAGTGGCAGGGGGAGGAAACATTCAGTACTTC CASSLVAGGGNIQYF TRBJ2-4 many TRBV7-2 NA
TGTGCCAGCAGCCAGGGACATCAAGACGAGCAGTACTTC CASSQGHQDEQYF TRBJ2-7 once TRBV3-1 NA
TGCAGTGCCCAAGAGGGGAACACTGAAGCTTTCTTT CSAQEGNTEAFF TRBJ1-1 NA TRBV20-1 NA
TGCGCCAGCAGCTTCGCGGGCTGGAATGAGCAGTTCTTC CASSFAGWNEQFF TRBJ2-1 many TRBV5-1 NA
TGTGCCAGCAGTACCAGACAGGGACAAGAGACCCAGTACTTC CASSTRQGQETQYF TRBJ2-5 few TRBV12-3/TRBV12-4 TRBD1
TGTGCCAGCAAAACCGGGACACAAGAGACCCAGTACTTC CASKTGTQETQYF TRBJ2-5 few TRBV6-6 NA
TGTGCCAGCAGTGAACTTGACGGGAGCTCCTACGAGCAGTACTTC CASSELDGSSYEQYF TRBJ2-7 NA TRBV25-1 NA
TGCAGTGCTAGAGTTATCCAGGATAATTCACCCCTCCACTTT CSARVIQDNSPLHF TRBJ1-6 few TRBV20-1 NA
TGTGCCAGCAGCCGGAGACAGGGTGGATCACCCCTCCACTTT CASSRRQGGSPLHF TRBJ1-6 few TRBV12-3/TRBV12-4 TRBD1
TGTGCCAGCAGTCTCCGACAGATAACTAATCAGCCCCAGCATTTT CASSLRQITNQPQHF TRBJ1-5 NA TRBV28 NA
TGTGCCAGCAGTTTAGTAGCGGGGGGACAAGAGACCCAGTACTTC CASSLVAGGQETQYF TRBJ2-5 NA TRBV12-3/TRBV12-4 TRBD2
TGTGCCAGCAGCCATGCTAAGGGACGGTCCTCTGGAAACACCATATATTTT CASSHAKGRSSGNTIYF TRBJ1-3 NA TRBV4-2 NA
TGTGCCAGCAGCTTCGAGGGCTACTATGGCTACACCTTC CASSFEGYYGYTF TRBJ1-2 few TRBV5-6 NA
TGTGCCAGCAGTGGCCACACCGGACAGGGGCATTTACCAGATACGCAGTATTTT CASSGHTGQGHLPDTQYF TRBJ2-3 few TRBV12-3/TRBV12-4 TRBD1
TGTGCCAGCAGGCGTATAAGCGGGAGGGCCTCCTACGAGCAGTACTTC CASRRISGRASYEQYF TRBJ2-7 NA TRBV6-5 TRBD2
TGTGCCAGCAGCTCCGGGACAGACATTACAGATACGCAGTATTTT CASSSGTDITDTQYF TRBJ2-3 few TRBV7-3 TRBD1
TGTGCCAGCGGGGGGCAATCCTACGAGCAGTACTTC CASGGQSYEQYF TRBJ2-7 NA TRBV6-1 NA
TGTGCCAGCAGCTTAGGTGGGAGGTCCTCCAATGAGCAGTTCTTC CASSLGGRSSNEQFF TRBJ2-1 NA TRBV7-2 NA
TGTGCCACCGCGACTAGCGGGGGAGCCGGGAACAATGAGCAGTTCTTC CATATSGGAGNNEQFF TRBJ2-1 NA TRBV24-1 TRBD2
TGTGCCAGCAAGATCCAATTCGCCGACGAGCAGTACTTC CASKIQFADEQYF TRBJ2-7 NA TRBV2 NA
TGCGCCAGCAGGTCGGACAGGGGGCCATACAATGAGCAGGTCTTC CASRSDRGPYNEQVF TRBJ2-1 NA TRBV5-1 TRBD1
TGTGCCAGCAGGGTGGGAACTGAAGCTTTCTTT CASRVGTEAFF TRBJ1-1 NA TRBV3-1 NA
TGTGCCGGCCGGACAGACTATAATTCACCCCTCCACTTT CAGRTDYNSPLHF TRBJ1-6 few TRBV6-1 NA